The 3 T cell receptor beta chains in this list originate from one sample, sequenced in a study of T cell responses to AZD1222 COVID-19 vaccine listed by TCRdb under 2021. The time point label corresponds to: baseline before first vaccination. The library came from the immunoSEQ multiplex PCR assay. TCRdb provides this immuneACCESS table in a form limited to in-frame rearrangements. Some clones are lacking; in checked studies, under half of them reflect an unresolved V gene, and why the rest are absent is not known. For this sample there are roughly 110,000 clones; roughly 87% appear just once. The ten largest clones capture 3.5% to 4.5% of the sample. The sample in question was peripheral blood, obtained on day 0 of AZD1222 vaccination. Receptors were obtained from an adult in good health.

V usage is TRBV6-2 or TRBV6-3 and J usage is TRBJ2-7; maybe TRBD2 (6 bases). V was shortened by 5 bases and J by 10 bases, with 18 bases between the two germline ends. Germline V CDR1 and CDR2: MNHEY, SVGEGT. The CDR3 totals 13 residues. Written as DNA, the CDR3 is TGTGCCAGCAGTATCCCGGGACTGAGTCGTCAGTACTTC. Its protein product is CASSIPGLSRQYF.

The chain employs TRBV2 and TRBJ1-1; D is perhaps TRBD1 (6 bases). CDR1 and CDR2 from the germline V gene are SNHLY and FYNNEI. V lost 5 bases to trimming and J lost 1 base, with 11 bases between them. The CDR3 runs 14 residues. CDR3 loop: CASSHRDENTEAFF. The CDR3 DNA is TGTGCCAGCAGTCACAGGGACGAGAACACTGAAGCTTTCTTT.

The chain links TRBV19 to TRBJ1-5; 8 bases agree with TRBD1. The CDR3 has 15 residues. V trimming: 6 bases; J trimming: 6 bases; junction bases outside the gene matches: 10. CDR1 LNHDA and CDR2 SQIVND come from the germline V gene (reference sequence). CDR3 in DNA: TGTGCCAGTAGCCCGACAGGGGCGGGCGGTCAGCCCCAGCATTTT. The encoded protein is CASSPTGAGGQPQHF.